A selection of T cell receptor beta chains follows, all from one sample in a study of vaccination and CD4 T cells after COVID-19. Antigen specificity for these receptors is unknown. A single record per CDR3 protein comes from TCRdb applying MiXCR to the PCR reads. The repertoire holds about 21,000 distinct CDR3 sequences, with roughly 63% as singletons. The source material was CD4+ T cells from blood, cultured in vitro. These receptors all come from a human donor who had recovered from COVID-19. Both conserved end residues are part of each CDR3. D genes are given only for firm matches. Size is stated for part of the rows, as once, few or many counts, or as a class when the clone is expanded.

TRBD1 | 17 | TRBJ1-1 | TRBV7-9 | few | CASSLLWTGAMNTEAFF | TGTGCCAGCAGCCTACTTTGGACAGGAGCGATGAACACTGAAGCTTTCTTT
TRBD1 | 17 | TRBJ1-2 | TRBV24-1 | NA | CATSDPLDGQGNYGYTF | TGTGCCACCAGTGATCCCCTAGACGGACAGGGGAACTATGGCTACACCTTC
TRBD1 | 13 | TRBJ1-2 | TRBV2 | NA | CASDRQGARGYTF | TGTGCCAGCGACAGGCAGGGGGCGAGGGGCTACACCTTC
NA | 12 | TRBJ1-6 | TRBV7-3 | NA | CASGGYNSPLHF | TGTGCCAGCGGGGGCTATAATTCACCCCTCCACTTT
NA | 14 | TRBJ2-2 | TRBV2 | NA | CASSGAGATGELFF | TGTGCCAGCAGTGGGGCAGGTGCCACCGGGGAGCTGTTTTTT
NA | 15 | TRBJ2-6 | TRBV6-1 | NA | CASSDPSSGANVLTF | TGTGCCAGCAGTGACCCCAGCTCTGGGGCCAACGTCCTGACTTTC
NA | 14 | TRBJ1-1 | TRBV11-3 | NA | CASSRGRRGQGAFF | TGTGCCAGCAGCCGCGGTCGACGAGGCCAGGGTGCTTTCTTT
NA | 17 | TRBJ1-5 | TRBV4-1 | few | CASSQGGGGWSNQPQHF | TGCGCCAGCAGCCAAGGAGGGGGGGGATGGAGCAATCAGCCCCAGCATTTT
NA | 16 | TRBJ1-3 | TRBV28 | NA | CASSPVQGAKGNTIYF | TGTGCCAGCAGTCCTGTACAGGGCGCAAAAGGAAACACCATATATTTT
NA | 14 | TRBJ1-3 | TRBV6-1 | NA | CASSHRDGGNTIYF | TGTGCCAGCAGTCATAGGGACGGTGGAAACACCATATATTTT
NA | 15 | TRBJ2-4 | TRBV7-9 | NA | CASSLSTGAKNIQYF | TGTGCCAGCAGCTTATCGACAGGAGCCAAAAACATTCAGTACTTC
TRBD1 | 15 | TRBJ1-1 | TRBV9 | few | CASSVEGQQNTEAFF | TGTGCCAGCAGCGTAGAGGGACAGCAGAACACTGAAGCTTTCTTT
NA | 14 | TRBJ1-6 | TRBV6-2/TRBV6-3 | large | CASSYGSGNSPLHF | TGTGCCAGCAGTTACGGGTCTGGAAATTCACCCCTCCACTTT
TRBD2 | 16 | TRBJ2-7 | TRBV28 | NA | CASSPGTNTPNYEQYF | TGTGCCAGCAGCCCGGGGACTAACACTCCTAACTACGAGCAGTACTTC
TRBD1 | 12 | TRBJ1-4 | TRBV2 | NA | CASSFNRGKLFF | TGTGCCAGCAGCTTTAACAGGGGGAAACTGTTTTTT
NA | 12 | TRBJ2-5 | TRBV20-1 | NA | CSAREIQETQYF | TGCAGTGCTAGGGAGATCCAAGAGACCCAGTACTTC
NA | 17 | TRBJ2-7 | TRBV10-3 | NA | CAISEQRRVRNSYEQYF | TGTGCCATCAGTGAGCAAAGGAGAGTGAGAAACTCCTACGAGCAGTACTTC
NA | 12 | TRBJ1-1 | TRBV11-2 | NA | CASSYTDTEAFF | TGTGCCAGCAGCTATACTGACACTGAAGCTTTCTTT
NA | 14 | TRBJ2-7 | TRBV28 | NA | CASSYKAGWNEQYF | TGTGCCAGCAGTTATAAGGCAGGGTGGAACGAGCAGTACTTC
TRBD1 | 17 | TRBJ2-2 | TRBV28 | NA | CASSWGDRASNTGELFF | TGTGCCAGCAGTTGGGGTGACAGGGCCTCGAACACCGGGGAGCTGTTTTTT
TRBD2 | 16 | TRBJ2-3 | TRBV10-1 | NA | CASSTGTSGIADTQYF | TGCGCCAGCAGTACCGGGACTAGCGGGATAGCCGATACGCAGTATTTT
TRBD1 | 15 | TRBJ1-2 | TRBV7-3 | NA | CASSLTGQGNYGYTF | TGTGCCAGCAGCTTAACCGGACAGGGGAACTATGGCTACACCTTC
NA | 16 | TRBJ2-2 | TRBV7-8 | NA | CASSLEGKGNTGELFF | TGTGCCAGCAGCTTAGAGGGGAAGGGGAACACCGGGGAGCTGTTTTTT
NA | 14 | TRBJ1-3 | TRBV25-1 | NA | CASGDTHSGNTIYF | TGTGCCAGCGGGGACACACACTCTGGAAACACCATATATTTT
NA | 18 | TRBJ1-5 | TRBV15 | NA | CATSREGVFEKPNQPQHF | TGTGCCACCAGCAGAGAGGGAGTCTTTGAGAAGCCCAATCAGCCCCAGCATTTT
TRBD1 | 14 | TRBJ1-2 | TRBV12-3/TRBV12-4 | NA | CASSLTGGQGSYTF | TGTGCCAGCAGTCTAACAGGGGGTCAAGGGAGCTACACCTTC
TRBD2 | 15 | TRBJ2-3 | TRBV7-2 | NA | CASSLVGLATDTQYF | TGTGCCAGCAGCTTAGTGGGACTAGCGACAGATACGCAGTATTTT
NA | 17 | TRBJ1-5 | TRBV6-1 | NA | CASTLGRVRGSNQPQHF | TGTGCCAGCACCCTGGGACGTGTTCGGGGTAGCAATCAGCCCCAGCATTTT
NA | 12 | TRBJ1-1 | TRBV19 | few | CASSIAGKKAFF | TGTGCCAGTAGTATAGCGGGGAAAAAAGCTTTCTTT
TRBD2 | 15 | TRBJ2-7 | TRBV20-1 | NA | CSARDRLAGVNEQYF | TGCAGTGCTAGAGATCGACTAGCGGGAGTCAACGAGCAGTACTTC